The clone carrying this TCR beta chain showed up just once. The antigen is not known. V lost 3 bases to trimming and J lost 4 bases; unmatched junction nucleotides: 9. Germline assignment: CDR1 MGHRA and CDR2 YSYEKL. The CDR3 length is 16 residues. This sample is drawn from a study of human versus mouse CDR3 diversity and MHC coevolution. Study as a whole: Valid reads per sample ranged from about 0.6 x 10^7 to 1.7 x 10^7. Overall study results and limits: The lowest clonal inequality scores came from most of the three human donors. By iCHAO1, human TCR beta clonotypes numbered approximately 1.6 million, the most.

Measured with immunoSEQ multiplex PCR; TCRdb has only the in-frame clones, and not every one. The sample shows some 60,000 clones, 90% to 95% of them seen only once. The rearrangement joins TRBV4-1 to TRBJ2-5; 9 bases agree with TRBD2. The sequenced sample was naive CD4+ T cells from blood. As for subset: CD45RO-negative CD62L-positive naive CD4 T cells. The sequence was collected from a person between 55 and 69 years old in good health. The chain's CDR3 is CASSHRSGGRVETQYF. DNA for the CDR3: TGCGCCAGCAGCCACCGTTCTGGCGGGAGGGTAGAGACCCAGTACTTC.